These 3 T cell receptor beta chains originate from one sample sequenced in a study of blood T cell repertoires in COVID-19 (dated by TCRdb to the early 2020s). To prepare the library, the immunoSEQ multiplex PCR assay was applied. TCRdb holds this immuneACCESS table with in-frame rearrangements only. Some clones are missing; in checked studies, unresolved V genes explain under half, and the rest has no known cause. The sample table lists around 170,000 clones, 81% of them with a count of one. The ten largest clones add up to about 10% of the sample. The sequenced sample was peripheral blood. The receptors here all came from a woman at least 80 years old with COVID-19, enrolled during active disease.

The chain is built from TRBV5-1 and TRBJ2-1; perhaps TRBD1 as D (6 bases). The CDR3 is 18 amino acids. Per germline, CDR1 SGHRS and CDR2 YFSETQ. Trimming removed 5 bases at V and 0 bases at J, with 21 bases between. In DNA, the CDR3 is TGCGCCAGCAGTTTTCAAGGACAGCTTGCCAGCTCCTACAATGAGCAGTTCTTC. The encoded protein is CASSFQGQLASSYNEQFF. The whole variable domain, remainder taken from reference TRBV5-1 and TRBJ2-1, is KAGVTQTPRYLIKTRGQQVTLSCSPISGHRSVSWYQQTPGQGLQFLFEYFSETQRNKGNFPGRFSGRQFSNSRSEMNVSTLELGDSALYLCASSFQGQLASSYNEQFFGPGTRLTVL.

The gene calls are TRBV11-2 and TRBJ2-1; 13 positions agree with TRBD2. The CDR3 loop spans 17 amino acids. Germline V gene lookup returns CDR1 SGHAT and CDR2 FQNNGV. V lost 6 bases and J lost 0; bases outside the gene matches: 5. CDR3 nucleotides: TGTGCCAGCAGGGGACTAGCGGGGACTTCCTCCTACAATGAGCAGTTCTTC. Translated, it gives CASRGLAGTSSYNEQFF.

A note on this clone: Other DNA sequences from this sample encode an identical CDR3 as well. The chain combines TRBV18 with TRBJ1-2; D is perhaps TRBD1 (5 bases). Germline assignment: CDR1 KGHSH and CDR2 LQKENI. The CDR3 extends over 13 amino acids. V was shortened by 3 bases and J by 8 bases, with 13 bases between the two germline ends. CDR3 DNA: TGTGCCAGCTCACCGGGAGGGGCCTACGGCTACACCTTC. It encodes CASSPGGAYGYTF.